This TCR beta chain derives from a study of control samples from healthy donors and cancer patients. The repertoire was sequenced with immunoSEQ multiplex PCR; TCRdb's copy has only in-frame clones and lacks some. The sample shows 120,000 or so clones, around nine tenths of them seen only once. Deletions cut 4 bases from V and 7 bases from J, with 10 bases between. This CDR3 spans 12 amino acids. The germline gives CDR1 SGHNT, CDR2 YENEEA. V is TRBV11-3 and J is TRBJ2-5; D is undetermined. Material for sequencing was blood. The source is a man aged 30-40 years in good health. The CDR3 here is CASSSGLGTQYF. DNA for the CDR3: TGTGCCAGCAGCTCGGGCCTGGGGACCCAGTACTTC.